A selection of T cell receptor beta chains follows, all from one sample in a study of blood T cell repertoires in COVID-19. The table came from immunoSEQ multiplex PCR; TCRdb's copy has only in-frame clones and leaves some out. The profile shows 100,000 to 150,000 clones, about four fifths of them singletons. The source material was peripheral blood. These receptor sequences come from a man in his 60s with acute or convalescent COVID-19. The conserved cysteine and the conserved F or W are not part of the CDR3 here.

v_call | cdr3_aa
TRBV5-1 | ASSSPSGTGATEAF
TRBV5-1 | ASSLERASNEQF
TRBV5-1 | ASSSRQGKTNTEAF
TRBV7-9 | ASSASGRGRGEQF
TRBV5-1 | ASSWTSGRGPTVGY
TRBV18 | ASSPRLAGGTGELF
TRBV30 | AWSDLAGAGGYT
TRBV6-6 | AASGAQVTEAF
TRBV9 | ASSVQGSGSSYNEQF
TRBV27 | ASRQGLAWADTQY
TRBV6-5 | ASSLQSTGTEQY
TRBV28 | ASSPGQSNQPQH
TRBV5-1 | ASSLERGQPQH
TRBV30 | AWSVTGRGDSPLH
TRBV12-3/TRBV12-4 | ASSLMPPGQF
TRBV9 | ASSVVVGQGFGYT
TRBV5-1 | ASSWVGWTFTDTQY
TRBV9 | ASSLAGSHNEQF
TRBV2 | ASSIPGVPYNEQF
TRBV3-1/TRBV3-2 | ASSLEANYGYT
TRBV19 | ASSPEAYQPQH
TRBV6-5 | ASKLMRGYEQY
TRBV24-1 | ATSDLSRGGSSSFEQF
TRBV19 | ASIPTGGFQPQH
TRBV5-1 | ASSAQFSNEKLF
TRBV28 | ASSLFGDRGAF
TRBV3-1/TRBV3-2 | ASSRPGQGFYEQY
TRBV2 | ASRADRVLNTEAF
TRBV25-1 | ASRLAGSYEQY
TRBV7-6 | ASSPGTVSSYEQY
TRBV7-2 | ASSLWGQGDSPLH
TRBV5-1 | ASSLVRGGTGELF
TRBV20-1 | SASSPGDTQY
TRBV4-1 | ASSRLGLAGETQY
TRBV19 | ASTIGGGGGTEAF